A selection of T cell receptor beta chains follows, all from one sample in a study of T cell repertoires in cytomegalovirus infection. TCRdb reanalysed the reads using MiXCR and keeps one entry per CDR3 protein. The sample lists 640,000 or so distinct CDR3 sequences, around 35% occurring once. Their antigens are not known. The sequencing used cultured PBMCs, collected from culture after CMV antigen stimulation. Receptors were obtained from a human donor in good health (CMV status not recorded). Some clones in this sample may be carry-over from other donors' samples. CDR3s include the opening cysteine and the closing phenylalanine or tryptophan. A D gene is named only where the DNA matches it firmly. Only some rows state a clone size, as once, few, many or a class for expanded clones.

v_call	clone_size	d_call	j_call	cdr3_nt	cdr3_aa
TRBV7-2	-	-	TRBJ1-5	TGTGCCAGCAGCTTAGCCGTTCTTTCTGGGGACAATCAGCCCCAGCATTTT	CASSLAVLSGDNQPQHF
TRBV7-8	-	-	TRBJ2-1	TGTGCCAGCAGCCCGCGGGCTAGCCCACTTTACAATGAGCAGTTCTTC	CASSPRASPLYNEQFF
TRBV20-1	-	-	TRBJ1-1	TGCAGTGCTATCAGATTACAGAACACTGAAGCTTTCTTT	CSAIRLQNTEAFF
TRBV10-3	-	-	TRBJ2-1	TGTGCCATCAGTGAGTCGGACCAGGGTTACAATGAGCAGTTCTTC	CAISESDQGYNEQFF
TRBV7-2	few	-	TRBJ1-2	TGTGCCAGCAGCTTATGGGGCAGGCTGCGGGCTAACTATGGCTACACCTTC	CASSLWGRLRANYGYTF
TRBV5-1	-	TRBD1	TRBJ1-4	TGCGCCAGCAGCCCTGAGGGGGCCGCTAATGAAAAACTGTTTTTT	CASSPEGAANEKLFF
TRBV6-5	few	-	TRBJ1-3	TGTGCCAGCAGCCCGGAGGGGGTGAACTCTGGAAACACCATATATTTT	CASSPEGVNSGNTIYF
TRBV7-6	-	-	TRBJ2-7	TGTGCCAGCAGCTCACAAGACCCCGGGACACCATCCTACGAGCAGTACTTC	CASSSQDPGTPSYEQYF
TRBV12-3/TRBV12-4	-	-	TRBJ2-5	TGTGCCAGCAGTCCGGGGCCGGGGTCAGAGACCCAGTACTTC	CASSPGPGSETQYF
TRBV3-1	few	-	TRBJ2-1	TGTGCCAGCAGCCACGTGAGGGGGGCCCGGGGGGATGAGCAGTTCTTC	CASSHVRGARGDEQFF
TRBV4-3	-	TRBD2	TRBJ2-5	TGCGCCAGCAGCCAGGGCCTCGGGACTAGTAGAGAGACCCAGTACTTC	CASSQGLGTSRETQYF
TRBV4-2	-	TRBD1	TRBJ1-4	TGTGCCAGCAGCCAAGCGGACAGGGCGGCAACTAATGAAAAACTGTTTTTT	CASSQADRAATNEKLFF
TRBV20-1	few	TRBD2	TRBJ2-7	TGCAGTGCTACCCCGGGACTAGCGGGAGAGGAGCAGTACTTC	CSATPGLAGEEQYF
TRBV19	-	-	TRBJ1-6	TGTGCCAGTACGTTACGGAGAGAGGGCTGGTCACCCCTCCACTTT	CASTLRREGWSPLHF
TRBV20-1	-	-	TRBJ2-3	TGCAGTGCTAGAGATGGTCGCACAGATACGCAGTATTTT	CSARDGRTDTQYF
TRBV20-1	-	-	TRBJ2-3	TGCAGTGCTAGAGATAAGGGACAAGAATTCCGAGTGACGCAGTATTTT	CSARDKGQEFRVTQYF
TRBV7-6	few	-	TRBJ2-3	TGTGCCAGCAGCAAAAGGTTAGGGGTCACAGATACGCAGTATTTT	CASSKRLGVTDTQYF
TRBV28	-	TRBD2	TRBJ2-5	TGTGCCAGCAGCCTCGGGGGGGCGGAGGAAGAGACCCAGTACTTC	CASSLGGAEEETQYF
TRBV7-2	-	TRBD1	TRBJ1-6	TGTGCCAGCAGCGCAAGACAGGGGGCCGTTACACCCCTCCACTTT	CASSARQGAVTPLHF
TRBV23-1	once	-	TRBJ2-7	TGCGCCAGCGACCGGGGGACAGAGAACTACAAGCAGTACTTC	CASDRGTENYKQYF
TRBV6-2/TRBV6-3	-	-	TRBJ2-3	TGTGCCAGCAGTTACGTGGAACCCGCGGTCTATTTT	CASSYVEPAVYF
TRBV20-1	-	TRBD2	TRBJ2-1	TGCAGTGCTAGAGATTTCAGACTAGCAGCCTACAATGAGCAGTTCTTC	CSARDFRLAAYNEQFF